Following are 32 T cell receptor beta chains from one sample sequenced in a study of cytomegalovirus exposure and HLA in healthy donors. Primers for the PCR totalled 60 Vbeta and 13 Jbeta. Some clones are missing from TCRdb's copy, which holds only in-frame ones; the method was immunoSEQ multiplex PCR. This sample has around 220,000 clones, with 65% to 80% found just once. Sequencing was performed on PBMCs. The receptors here all came from a man aged 40-49 years in good health and CMV-seronegative.

The V gene is TRBV27, the J gene TRBJ1-1, with D possibly TRBD1 on 6 matching bases. Looked up from germline, CDR1 is MNHEY and CDR2 is SMNVEV (reference sequence). The germline V and J ends were trimmed by 2 bases and 1 base, with 11 bases remaining between them. The CDR3 has 15 residues. The CDR3 sequence: CASSLRGGANTEAFF. CDR3 coding DNA: TGTGCCAGCAGTTTAAGGGGGGGGGCGAACACTGAAGCTTTCTTT.

The rearrangement joins TRBV19 to TRBJ1-2, with 7 bases fitting TRBD1. V trimming: 7 bases; J trimming: 0 bases; junction bases outside the gene matches: 5. The V gene's germline CDR1 is LNHDA and CDR2 SQIVND (reference sequence). The CDR3 spans 14 residues. CDR3 protein: CASTGTVTNYGYTF. The CDR3 DNA is TGTGCCAGTACCGGGACAGTTACTAACTATGGCTACACCTTC.

This chain uses TRBV28 with TRBJ1-1; 8 bases fit TRBD1. Germline loops: CDR1 MDHEN, CDR2 SYDVKM. This CDR3 spans 16 amino acids. V dropped 4 bases and J dropped 1; count of bases not matched to a gene: 8. CDR3 protein: CASSSLSGTGNTEAFF. CDR3 DNA sequence: TGTGCCAGCAGTTCCCTTTCCGGGACAGGGAACACTGAAGCTTTCTTT.

This chain uses TRBV6-1 with TRBJ1-2, with D possibly being TRBD1 (5 bases). This CDR3 is built from 13 residues. The germline gives CDR1 MNHNS, CDR2 SASEGT. V lost 6 bases and J 1 base, leaving 9 bases between the germline ends. The CDR3 loop reads CASSVTVNYGYTF. CDR3 coding DNA: TGTGCCAGCAGCGTGACAGTTAACTATGGCTACACCTTC.

The chain combines TRBV30 with TRBJ2-5; 9 nucleotides match TRBD2. The germline gives CDR1 GTSNPN, CDR2 SVGIG (reference sequence). The CDR3 length is 14 residues. J was trimmed by 1 base and V by 4 bases; bases with no gene match: 4. CDR3 nucleotide sequence: TGTGCCTGGACTCGTAGCGGGAGCCAAGAGACCCAGTACTTC. Translation gives CAWTRSGSQETQYF.

The chain carries TRBV5-4 and TRBJ2-1; maybe TRBD1 (5 bases). This CDR3 is built from 16 residues. Germline-derived CDR1 and CDR2 are SGHNT and YYREEE (reference sequence). The V and J ends lost 2 bases and 9 bases respectively, with 21 bases between them. The CDR3 nucleotides read TGTGCCAGCAGCTTAGGTCCCCCCCGAATTGACAGTGAGCAGTTCTTC. It yields the protein CASSLGPPRIDSEQFF.

This chain uses TRBV4-3 with TRBJ1-5; D gene unclear. The ends were cut back, 0 bases at V and 7 bases at J, with 13 bases in the middle. The CDR3 has 15 amino acids. Per germline, CDR1 LGHNA and CDR2 YSLEER. This CDR3 reads CASSQEWVGGQPQHF. The DNA for the CDR3 is TGCGCCAGCAGCCAAGAGTGGGTGGGAGGCCAGCCCCAGCATTTT.

V and J are TRBV5-1 and TRBJ2-1, with no clear D. Germline CDR1 and CDR2: SGHRS and YFSETQ. This CDR3 has 12 amino acids. The V end was cut by 5 bases, the J end by 9 bases, with 12 bases between. DNA for the CDR3: TGCGCCAGCAGGGTTAGCTCGGGTGAGCAGTTCTTC. Its translation: CASRVSSGEQFF. Variable domain in full (rest from reference TRBV5-1 and TRBJ2-1): KAGVTQTPRYLIKTRGQQVTLSCSPISGHRSVSWYQQTPGQGLQFLFEYFSETQRNKGNFPGRFSGRQFSNSRSEMNVSTLELGDSALYLCASRVSSGEQFFGPGTRLTVL.

This sequence joins TRBV27 and TRBJ2-5; TRBD2 agrees at 9 bases. Germline loops: CDR1 MNHEY, CDR2 SMNVEV (reference sequence). The CDR3 runs to 15 residues. V lost 2 bases and J lost 2; bases outside the gene matches: 3. Here the CDR3 reads CASSLTSGRQETQYF. The CDR3 bases are TGTGCCAGCAGTTTAACTAGCGGGCGGCAAGAGACCCAGTACTTC.

Comment on this clone: Distinct nucleotide sequences in the sample also encode this CDR3. This rearrangement joins TRBV6-1 to TRBJ2-7; no clear D gene. Deletions cut 6 bases from V and 3 bases from J, with 6 bases between. Per germline, CDR1 MNHNS and CDR2 SASEGT. The CDR3 extends over 11 amino acids. CDR3 loop: CASSDNYEQYF. The CDR3 DNA reads TGTGCCAGCAGCGACAACTACGAGCAGTACTTC.

To note about this clone: One end of the junction fails to match germline, which may point to a read error. The chain combines TRBV7-9 with TRBJ2-7, with a tentative D call TRBD2 (5 bases). The length of the CDR3 is 12 residues. In germline, CDR1 is SEHNR, CDR2 FQNEAQ (reference sequence). The CDR3, as DNA: TGTTCCAGCAGCTTGAGGGTCTACGAGCAGTACTTC. Protein: CSSSLRVYEQYF.

V usage is TRBV5-6 and J usage is TRBJ2-7; TRBD2 is a possible D gene (6 bases). Germline-derived CDR1 and CDR2 are SGHDT and YYEEEE. With 0 bases removed from V and 2 bases from J, the gap between germline ends came to 12 bases. This CDR3 contains 15 residues. For the CDR3, the DNA is TGTGCCAGCAGCTTGGGGCAGGGACTGACCTACGAGCAGTACTTC. It codes for CASSLGQGLTYEQYF.

The chain has TRBV7-3 and TRBJ2-7; D ambiguous. This CDR3 region has 12 residues. CDR1 is SGHTA, CDR2 FQGTGA, per germline. Trimming removed 5 bases at V and 8 bases at J, with 13 bases between. CDR3 loop: CASSPRVEKQYF. Here the CDR3 DNA reads TGTGCCAGCAGCCCCCGGGTAGAAAAGCAGTACTTC.

In regard to this clone: At the DNA level, this CDR3 is encoded by other sequences in the same sample as well. The chain employs TRBV19 and TRBJ1-5, with D unresolved. The CDR3 contains 13 residues. Germline CDR1 is LNHDA and CDR2 is SQIVND (reference sequence). Trimming pared 3 bases from V and 4 bases from J, leaving 7 bases between. CDR3 DNA sequence: TGTGCCAGTAGTATGCGGGGAAATCAGCCCCAGCATTTT. As protein: CASSMRGNQPQHF.

The chain joins TRBV18 to TRBJ2-5; D gene ambiguous. Trimming cost V 1 base and J 2 bases, with 11 bases left between them. Germline-derived CDR1 and CDR2 are KGHSH and LQKENI. There are 15 residues in the CDR3. The CDR3 nucleotides are TGTGCCAGCTCACCACAGCGAGGTACTCAAGAGACCCAGTACTTC. As protein: CASSPQRGTQETQYF. Full variable domain (missing parts from reference TRBV18 and TRBJ2-5): NAGVMQNPRHLVRRRGQEARLRCSPMKGHSHVYWYRQLPEEGLKFMVYLQKENIIDESGMPKERFSAEFPKEGPSILRIQQVVRGDSAAYFCASSPQRGTQETQYFGPGTRLLVL.

V gene TRBV19 combines with J gene TRBJ1-5; perhaps TRBD1 as D (5 bases). The CDR3 extends over 15 amino acids. Germline-derived CDR1 and CDR2 are LNHDA and SQIVND (reference sequence). V lost 5 bases and J 0 bases, leaving 11 bases between the germline ends. In nucleotides, the CDR3 is TGTGCCAGTAGTCCCAGGGTTAATAGCAATCAGCCCCAGCATTTT. Encoded protein: CASSPRVNSNQPQHF.

This clone was observed a few times. The rearrangement links TRBV7-9 to TRBJ1-2; D remains unclear. The germline CDR1 and CDR2 sequences are SEHNR and FQNEAQ (reference sequence). This CDR3 spans 14 amino acids. The V gene lost 0 bases and the J gene lost 5 bases, with 10 bases spanning the gap. The CDR3 DNA is TGTGCCAGCAGCTTAGCCACAGCTGCGTATGGCTACACCTTC. It translates to CASSLATAAYGYTF.

The J gene is TRBJ1-1, the V gene TRBV7-2; 7 positions match TRBD1. There are 15 residues in the CDR3. The junction had 7 bases not matched to a gene; V was cut back by 5 bases and J by 1 base. Germline loops: CDR1 SGHTA, CDR2 FQGNSA. In DNA form, the CDR3 reads TGTGCCAGCAGCCCGAGACAGGGAGCGAACACTGAAGCTTTCTTT. Encoded protein: CASSPRQGANTEAFF.

J is TRBJ2-7 and V is TRBV4-2, with 7 bases identical to TRBD1. Germline V gives CDR1 LGHNA, CDR2 YNFKEQ. The J segment lost 6 bases and the V segment lost 1 base, leaving 6 bases of the junction unmatched. CDR3 size: 14 residues. The DNA for the CDR3 is TGTGCCAGCAGCCAAGGACAGGGAATGGCCGAGCAGTACTTC. This gives the protein CASSQGQGMAEQYF.

This chain connects TRBV9 to TRBJ2-5; D possibly corresponds to TRBD1 (6 bases). Looked up from germline, CDR1 is SGDLS and CDR2 is YYNGEE. Trimming took off 0 bases at V and 5 bases at J, with 14 bases between the two ends. The CDR3 runs 15 residues. The CDR3 reads CASSVATGRGETQYF. CDR3 coding DNA: TGTGCCAGCAGCGTAGCTACTGGAAGGGGGGAGACCCAGTACTTC.

The rearrangement joins TRBV6-5 to TRBJ1-5, with D unresolved. In germline, CDR1 is MNHEY, CDR2 SVGAGI. V gave up 2 bases and J gave up 0 bases, with 8 bases separating them. This CDR3 comprises 15 residues. The CDR3 DNA reads TGTGCCAGCAGTTACGATTTCTATAGCAATCAGCCCCAGCATTTT. It encodes CASSYDFYSNQPQHF.

The rearrangement links TRBV4-2 to TRBJ2-2; 7 positions agree with TRBD1. Germline-derived CDR1 and CDR2 are LGHNA and YNFKEQ. Trimming at V came to 4 bases and at J to 2 bases, leaving 7 bases not matched to a gene. The length of the CDR3 is 16 residues. In nucleotides, the CDR3 is TGTGCCAGCAGCCCGACAGGGACATCCAACACCGGGGAGCTGTTTTTT. As protein: CASSPTGTSNTGELFF.

The V and J genes are TRBV28 and TRBJ2-7; 10 nucleotides agree with TRBD2. There are 15 residues in the CDR3. V lost 4 bases to trimming and J lost 2 bases; unmatched junction nucleotides: 5. Germline V gene lookup returns CDR1 MDHEN and CDR2 SYDVKM. The CDR3 spells CASSSNLAGAYEQYF. The CDR3, as DNA: TGTGCCAGCAGTTCCAACCTAGCGGGGGCCTACGAGCAGTACTTC.

This clone was seen a handful of times. The chain employs TRBV13 and TRBJ1-2, with D tentatively TRBD1 (6 bases). V lost 6 bases to trimming and J lost 4 bases, with 12 bases between them. The CDR3 is 13 amino acids. Looked up from germline, CDR1 is PRHDT and CDR2 is FYEKMQ (reference sequence). In DNA form, the CDR3 reads TGTGCCAGCAGGGAACAGGGCCCCTATGGCTACACCTTC. The encoded protein is CASREQGPYGYTF.

This clone occurred a few times. The chain combines TRBV9 with TRBJ2-2; TRBD2 matches at 11 bases. This CDR3 comprises 17 residues. The V gene's germline CDR1 is SGDLS and CDR2 YYNGEE. V lost 3 bases and J lost 6; bases outside the gene matches: 10. CDR3 protein: CASSGIAGGQFPGELFF. The CDR3 DNA reads TGTGCCAGCAGCGGCATAGCGGGGGGGCAATTCCCCGGGGAGCTGTTTTTT.

The chain couples TRBV19 to TRBJ2-7, with TRBD1 matching 9 bases. V was pared by 1 base and J by 1 base, with 8 bases of the junction left unmatched. The CDR3 totals 17 residues. The germline V gene encodes CDR1 LNHDA and CDR2 SQIVND (reference sequence). The CDR3 loop is CASSIVHRGRVSYEQYF. CDR3 bases: TGTGCCAGTAGTATAGTCCACAGGGGGCGAGTTTCCTACGAGCAGTACTTC.

The CDR3 DNA reads as TGTGCCAGCAGCTTAGAAGGGACTCGGGAGCAGTACTTC. Protein sequence: CASSLEGTREQYF. The chain links TRBV7-9 to TRBJ2-5; possibly TRBD2 for D (6 bases). The CDR3 sequence is 13 residues long. V was cut by 1 base and J by 11 bases, with 14 bases left in between. Germline V gene data show CDR1 as SEHNR and CDR2 as FQNEAQ (reference sequence).

This sequence joins TRBV25-1 and TRBJ2-3; weak D call: TRBD2 (5 bases). V gave up 0 bases and J gave up 4 bases, with 14 bases separating them. Per germline, CDR1 MGHDK and CDR2 SYGVNS. The CDR3 extends over 16 amino acids. The CDR3 DNA reads TGTGCCAGCAGTGAATATCCTAGCCACAGCGCAGATACGCAGTATTTT. Its translation: CASSEYPSHSADTQYF.

The genes are TRBV28 and TRBJ2-4; D is perhaps TRBD1 (5 bases). Trimming left V 8 bases short and J 1 base short, with 12 bases between. The CDR3 covers 14 residues. Looked up from germline, CDR1 is MDHEN and CDR2 is SYDVKM. The CDR3 is CASSRVEAKNIQYF. CDR3 coding DNA: TGTGCCAGCTCCAGGGTTGAGGCCAAAAACATTCAGTACTTC. Full variable domain (missing parts from reference TRBV28 and TRBJ2-4): DVKVTQSSRYLVKRTGEKVFLECVQDMDHENMFWYRQDPGLGLRLIYFSYDVKMKEKGDIPEGYSVSREKKERFSLILESASTNQTSMYLCASSRVEAKNIQYFGAGTRLSVL.

This sequence joins TRBV5-1 and TRBJ1-1; 11 bases line up with TRBD1. The V and J ends lost 4 bases and 4 bases, in that order; junction bases with no gene match: 6. Germline values: CDR1 SGHRS, CDR2 YFSETQ. CDR3 length: 15 residues. The CDR3 coding sequence is TGCGCCAGCAGCGGGGGACAGGGGGGAGGCACTGAAGCTTTCTTT. This codes for CASSGGQGGGTEAFF.

The V gene is TRBV16, the J gene TRBJ1-1, with 7 nucleotides matching TRBD1. J lost 4 bases, V lost 4 bases, and 3 bases had no gene match. Germline V gene lookup returns CDR1 KGHSY and CDR2 FQNENV. The CDR3 sequence is 13 residues long. CDR3 DNA sequence: TGTGCCAGCAGCCGACAGGGCCTCACTGAAGCTTTCTTT. This translates into CASSRQGLTEAFF.

This clone was detected a few times. This chain joins TRBV10-3 and TRBJ2-7, with unresolved D. CDR3 length equals 15 residues. V gave up 4 bases and J gave up 5 bases, with 18 bases separating them. Germline assignment: CDR1 ENHRY and CDR2 SYGVKD. In nucleotides, the CDR3 is TGTGCCATCAGTGGTAAGAGCCGGGTTTTACACGAGCAGTACTTC. The encoded protein is CAISGKSRVLHEQYF.